These T cell receptor beta chains were read from a single sample in a study of shared clonotypes between healthy human individuals. TCRdb keeps only in-frame clones here, not all; method: immunoSEQ multiplex PCR. Among roughly 2.5 million clones listed, 85% to 95% were seen once. Sequencing was performed on naive CD4+ T cells sorted from blood. The receptors originated from a man younger than 35 in good health. Each CDR3 is given without its conserved first and last residue.

14 TRBJ2-6 TRBV19 ASSRGAGSGANVLT
13 TRBJ1-5 TRBV30 AWRGTGSYNQPQH
12 TRBJ2-7 TRBV7-2 ASSSGGTYYEQY
12 TRBJ2-1 TRBV25-1 ASSGSRGINEQF
12 TRBJ2-1 TRBV21-1 ASNLVTGFDEQF
14 TRBJ1-3 TRBV5-6 ASSLGTGGSRHTIY
13 TRBJ1-6 TRBV4-1 ASSLELGGNSPLH
12 TRBJ1-5 TRBV5-1 ASSLGGINQPQH
12 TRBJ1-2 TRBV6-5 ASSPRQAHYGYT
13 TRBJ1-3 TRBV10-3 AISERWGSGNTIY
13 TRBJ2-7 TRBV5-4 ASSWGTSKTYEQY